Presented here are 3 T cell receptor beta chains from one specimen sequenced in a study of PD-L1 blockade in urothelial cancer. Time point noted: peripheral blood 6 weeks after treatment start. Method: immunoSEQ multiplex PCR; TCRdb's copy keeps in-frame clones and lacks some. The sample consists of approximately 91,000 clones, approximately 82% of them appearing once. This sample comprised PBMCs, obtained around atezolizumab (anti-PD-L1) treatment. Receptors originate from a man between 65 and 85 years old with urothelial cancer.

V and J are TRBV11-3 and TRBJ2-5; D is perhaps TRBD1 (6 bases). Germline lookup yields CDR1 SGHNT and CDR2 YENEEA. The V and J ends lost 3 bases and 5 bases respectively, with 16 bases between them. The CDR3 consists of 15 residues. This CDR3 reads CASSFRGENRETQYF. In DNA form, the CDR3 reads TGTGCCAGCAGCTTCAGGGGCGAGAATAGGGAGACCCAGTACTTC.

The chain recombines TRBV7-8 with TRBJ1-2; D unclear. The CDR3 is made up of 14 amino acids. Trimming removed 5 bases at V and 4 bases at J, with 14 bases between. Germline V gene lookup returns CDR1 SGHVS and CDR2 FQNEAQ. CDR3 nucleotide sequence: TGTGCCAGCAGCGGTCGGGGAACCGGCTATGGCTACACCTTC. Amino acids: CASSGRGTGYGYTF. Together with reference TRBV7-8 and TRBJ1-2, the CDR3 gives the full variable domain: GAGVSQSPRYKVAKRGQDVALRCDPISGHVSLFWYQQALGQGPEFLTYFQNEAQLDKSGLPSDRFFAERPEGSVSTLKIQRTQQEDSAVYLCASSGRGTGYGYTFGSGTRLTVV.

The chain carries TRBV2 and TRBJ1-2; 7 bases are shared with TRBD1. The trim removed 4 bases at V and 7 bases at J, leaving 6 bases unmatched. CDR1 and CDR2 from the germline V gene are SNHLY and FYNNEI. The CDR3 covers 13 residues. The CDR3, as DNA: TGTGCCAGCAGTGGACAGGGTATCGTTGGCTACACCTTC. This sequence encodes CASSGQGIVGYTF.